The 26 T cell receptor beta chains reported below all come from one sample, sequenced in a study of blood T cell repertoires in COVID-19 (dated by TCRdb to between 2020 and 2021). Receptor libraries were prepared by the immunoSEQ multiplex PCR assay. TCRdb re-hosts the immuneACCESS table, in-frame sequences only. Its copies lack some clones; in the studies checked, an unresolved V gene accounts for under half of them, and the cause for the rest is not known. Recorded for this sample are 150,000 to 200,000 clones; roughly 88% of them occurred a single time. The ten largest clones add up to approximately 12% of the sample. Sequenced: PBMCs or T cells enriched from blood (not recorded which). The origin of the receptors is a woman between 55 and 75 years old who had recovered from COVID-19.

The V and J genes are TRBV5-1 and TRBJ1-3; 8 bases fit TRBD1. From germline, CDR1 is SGHRS and CDR2 YFSETQ. Unmatched junction bases numbered 0, after V lost 1 base and J lost 9 bases. CDR3 length: 12 residues. The CDR3 spells CASSLTGGTIYF. The CDR3 DNA sequence: TGCGCCAGCAGCTTGACAGGGGGCACCATATATTTT.

The chain carries TRBV18 and TRBJ1-4, with a weak D call TRBD1 (5 bases). The CDR3 runs 16 residues. The V gene lost 2 bases and the J gene lost 2 bases, with 12 bases spanning the gap. Germline V gene sequence: CDR1 KGHSH, CDR2 LQKENI. The CDR3 DNA follows: TGTGCCAGCTCACCATTTGCGCCAGGGACTAATGAAAAACTGTTTTTT. It yields the protein CASSPFAPGTNEKLFF.

The gene calls are TRBV12-3 or TRBV12-4 and TRBJ1-1, with D perhaps matching TRBD1 (6 bases). The CDR3 extends over 13 amino acids. Trimming took 4 bases from V and 1 from J, leaving 7 bases between them. The DNA for the CDR3 is TGTGCCAGCAGTTGGGGGCAGAACACTGAAGCTTTCTTT. Amino acids: CASSWGQNTEAFF.

This clone is a singleton in its sample. This chain links TRBV7-3 with TRBJ1-2; D is perhaps TRBD1 (6 bases). CDR3 length: 18 residues. V lost 5 bases and J 3 bases, leaving 25 bases between the germline ends. The V gene's germline CDR1 is SGHTA and CDR2 FQGTGA. The DNA for the CDR3 is TGTGCCAGCAGCCTACTCGACAGGAGAAATCTTGGAGACTATGGCTACACCTTC. Encoded protein: CASSLLDRRNLGDYGYTF.

With respect to this clone: Sequence at one end of the junction differs from germline and may be a read error. The rearrangement uses TRBV6-5 and TRBJ2-1; 8 bases are shared with TRBD1. The CDR3 has 12 residues. The V gene's germline CDR1 is MNHEY and CDR2 SVGAGI. CDR3 bases: TGTGCCAGCATCGATAGGAGGACAGGGACACTCTTC. Its translation is CASIDRRTGTLF.

This sequence joins TRBV7-3 and TRBJ2-1, with 7 bases that match TRBD1. Trimming took 5 bases from V and 0 from J; bases not matched to a gene: 7. The CDR3 sequence is 16 residues long. Germline-derived CDR1 and CDR2 are SGHTA and FQGTGA. This CDR3 reads CASSPLTGSSYNEQFF. DNA of the CDR3: TGTGCCAGCAGCCCCCTGACAGGGAGCTCCTACAATGAGCAGTTCTTC.

This clone was found a few times. The rearrangement links TRBV7-2 to TRBJ1-5; maybe TRBD1 (6 bases). Germline CDR1 is SGHTA and CDR2 is FQGNSA. The CDR3 covers 15 residues. V lost 5 bases, J lost 2 bases, and 13 bases lay in between. The CDR3 region has the DNA TGTGCCAGCAGCCCCGACAGGAGAGGCAATCAGCCCCAGCATTTT. It codes for CASSPDRRGNQPQHF.

The chain combines TRBV3-1 (or the pseudogene TRBV3-2) with TRBJ1-6; 8 bases align to TRBD1. The length of the CDR3 is 18 residues. Trimming removed 0 bases from V and 7 bases from J; junction bases left unmatched: 11. Looked up from germline, CDR1 is LGHDT and CDR2 is YNNKEL (reference sequence). The CDR3 loop is CASSQDAAGGVWNSPLHF. As DNA, the CDR3 is TGTGCCAGCAGCCAAGATGCGGCAGGGGGCGTCTGGAATTCACCCCTCCACTTT.

The V call is TRBV28, the J call TRBJ2-3, with 7 bases lining up with TRBD1. CDR3 length: 16 amino acids. Germline CDR1 is MDHEN and CDR2 is SYDVKM. Trimming took 4 bases from V and 7 from J; bases not matched to a gene: 14. In DNA, the CDR3 is TGTGCCAGCAGTTCACAGGGGACGGCTCTATCCTATACGCAGTATTTT. The encoded protein is CASSSQGTALSYTQYF.

The V gene is TRBV5-1, the J gene TRBJ2-3; no reliable D call. CDR1 is SGHRS and CDR2 is YFSETQ in the germline V gene. The V end lost 7 bases, the J end lost 2 bases, and 17 bases lay between the germline ends. This CDR3 region has 15 residues. CDR3 in DNA: TGCGCCAGCCGATCCTCTCCGTACAACACAGATACGCAGTATTTT. This translates into CASRSSPYNTDTQYF.

This clone showed up just once. The chain links TRBV19 to TRBJ2-1; 8 positions agree with TRBD1. V dropped 6 bases and J dropped 0; count of bases not matched to a gene: 13. Germline CDR1 reads LNHDA; CDR2 reads SQIVND (reference sequence). The CDR3 has 18 residues. CDR3 DNA sequence: TGTGCCAGTAGCTCCGGGACAGGCACACTTACCTCCTACAATGAGCAGTTCTTC. Protein: CASSSGTGTLTSYNEQFF.

The genes are TRBV11-2 and TRBJ2-5, with D possibly matching TRBD2 (6 bases). Trimming removed 5 bases from V and 5 bases from J, with 18 bases in between. The CDR3 has 15 amino acids. Per the germline V gene, CDR1 is SGHAT and CDR2 is FQNNGV. The CDR3 DNA is TGTGCCAGCAGCACAACCGGGACTCTTGGGGAGACCCAGTACTTC. Translation gives CASSTTGTLGETQYF.

The rearrangement links TRBV6-1 to TRBJ1-4, with 9 bases fitting TRBD1. V gave up 3 bases and J gave up 6 bases; unmatched junction bases: 11. This CDR3 comprises 17 residues. CDR1 and CDR2 (germline): MNHNS, SASEGT. The CDR3: CASSDDFSGTGYEKLFF. The CDR3 region has the DNA TGTGCCAGCAGTGATGATTTTAGTGGGACAGGGTATGAAAAACTGTTTTTT.

This sequence joins TRBV28 and TRBJ1-2, with D hard to call. CDR1 is MDHEN and CDR2 is SYDVKM in the germline V gene. V was cut by 7 bases and J by 7 bases, with 16 bases left in between. The CDR3 is 13 residues long. CDR3 nucleotide sequence: TGTGCCAGCACCCCCTATCCCGAGGGTGGCTACACCTTC. Encoded protein: CASTPYPEGGYTF.

The V gene is TRBV6-1, the J gene TRBJ2-1; 8 nucleotides match TRBD2. J was trimmed by 6 bases and V by 0 bases; bases with no gene match: 4. From germline, CDR1 is MNHNS and CDR2 SASEGT. The length of the CDR3 is 15 residues. The CDR3 reads CASSEASGVFNEQFF. CDR3 nucleotide sequence: TGTGCCAGCAGTGAAGCTAGCGGGGTTTTCAATGAGCAGTTCTTC.

This rearrangement joins TRBV18 to TRBJ1-6, with a tentative D call TRBD1 (5 bases). From germline, CDR1 is KGHSH and CDR2 LQKENI. The CDR3 loop spans 15 amino acids. The V end lost 4 bases, the J end lost 7 bases, and 14 bases lay between the germline ends. Written as DNA, the CDR3 is TGTGCCAGCTCACAGGGGCCGCCGGCGAATTCACCCCTCCACTTT. Translating gives CASSQGPPANSPLHF.

The CDR3 loop reads CAISRGGDQETQYF. CDR3 nucleotide sequence: TGTGCCATCAGTCGAGGGGGGGATCAAGAGACCCAGTACTTC. The genes are TRBV10-3 and TRBJ2-5; TRBD2 might be the D (7 bases). Germline V gene lookup returns CDR1 ENHRY and CDR2 SYGVKD. This CDR3 spans 14 amino acids. The V end lost 5 bases, the J end lost 2 bases, and 12 bases lay between the germline ends.

This chain joins TRBV27 and TRBJ1-1; a weak D match, TRBD1 (6 bases). The V gene lost 2 bases and the J gene lost 2 bases, with 15 bases spanning the gap. The germline CDR1 and CDR2 sequences are MNHEY and SMNVEV (reference sequence). The CDR3 is 16 amino acids. CDR3 sequence: CASSLRVRRGNTEAFF. The CDR3 DNA reads TGTGCCAGCAGTTTAAGGGTACGCAGGGGAAACACTGAAGCTTTCTTT.

This chain connects TRBV27 to TRBJ1-1, with 7 bases lining up with TRBD1. Trimming took 11 bases from V and 2 from J; bases not matched to a gene: 14. The germline V gene encodes CDR1 MNHEY and CDR2 SMNVEV (reference sequence). The CDR3 has 15 amino acids. CDR3 nucleotide sequence: TGTGCCTGCGGAAGGACAGGCTCGTTTAACACTGAAGCTTTCTTT. Translating gives CACGRTGSFNTEAFF.

The V and J genes are TRBV10-3 and TRBJ1-5; TRBD1 matches 9 bases. This CDR3 comprises 17 residues. Unmatched junction bases numbered 7, after V lost 0 bases and J lost 4 bases. CDR1 and CDR2 from the germline V gene are ENHRY and SYGVKD. CDR3 coding DNA: TGTGCCATCAGTGAGTCGGGGATCGGACAGGGGAATCAGCCCCAGCATTTT. It encodes CAISESGIGQGNQPQHF.

The chain carries TRBV3-1 (or the pseudogene TRBV3-2) and TRBJ2-1; a weak D match, TRBD2 (6 bases). Germline-derived CDR1 and CDR2 are LGHDT and YNNKEL (reference sequence). V shed 1 base and J shed 5 bases, with 9 bases lying between them. CDR3 length equals 14 residues. In DNA form, the CDR3 reads TGTGCCAGCAGCCAAGTTCTAGCGAACAATGAGCAGTTCTTC. Protein sequence: CASSQVLANNEQFF.

The chain joins TRBV7-2 to TRBJ2-2; TRBD2 agrees at 14 bases. The ends lost 5 bases at V and 7 bases at J; junction bases unmatched: 9. There are 17 residues in the CDR3. CDR1 is SGHTA, CDR2 FQGNSA, per germline. This chain's CDR3 is CASSPGLAGALGGELFF. CDR3 DNA sequence: TGTGCCAGCAGCCCGGGACTAGCGGGGGCCTTGGGCGGGGAGCTGTTTTTT.

The chain joins TRBV9 to TRBJ1-2; 9 bases fit TRBD1. The CDR3 is made up of 13 amino acids. The germline gives CDR1 SGDLS, CDR2 YYNGEE. V dropped 4 bases and J dropped 6; count of bases not matched to a gene: 4. In DNA form, the CDR3 reads TGTGCCAGCAGCAGGGACAGGGCTCATGGCTACACCTTC. Protein sequence: CASSRDRAHGYTF.

This chain connects TRBV10-3 to TRBJ2-4, with D tentatively TRBD2 (5 bases). V shed 3 bases and J shed 5 bases, with 11 bases lying between them. CDR1 ENHRY and CDR2 SYGVKD come from the germline V gene. The CDR3 is 14 residues long. This chain's CDR3 is CAISDAGRENIQYF. The CDR3 DNA reads as TGTGCCATCAGTGATGCGGGTCGGGAAAACATTCAGTACTTC.

The gene calls are TRBV9 and TRBJ2-5, with 8 bases lining up with TRBD2. The V and J ends lost 4 bases and 2 bases, in that order; junction bases with no gene match: 10. The CDR3 extends over 16 amino acids. Germline loops: CDR1 SGDLS, CDR2 YYNGEE. CDR3 in DNA: TGTGCCAGCAGCTCCCGGGAGGGAAGTTGGCAAGAGACCCAGTACTTC. Amino acids: CASSSREGSWQETQYF. Looking up the rest from reference TRBV9 and TRBJ2-5 gives the full variable domain: DSGVTQTPKHLITATGQRVTLRCSPRSGDLSVYWYQQSLDQGLQFLIQYYNGEERAKGNILERFSAQQFPDLHSELNLSSLELGDSALYFCASSSREGSWQETQYFGPGTRLLVL.

This chain connects TRBV6-5 to TRBJ1-3; D gene uncertain. Trimming took 5 bases from V and 8 from J, leaving 10 bases between them. CDR3 length: 12 residues. Germline assignment: CDR1 MNHEY and CDR2 SVGAGI. This CDR3 reads CASSQPPDTIYF. In nucleotides, the CDR3 is TGTGCCAGCAGTCAACCACCGGACACCATATATTTT.